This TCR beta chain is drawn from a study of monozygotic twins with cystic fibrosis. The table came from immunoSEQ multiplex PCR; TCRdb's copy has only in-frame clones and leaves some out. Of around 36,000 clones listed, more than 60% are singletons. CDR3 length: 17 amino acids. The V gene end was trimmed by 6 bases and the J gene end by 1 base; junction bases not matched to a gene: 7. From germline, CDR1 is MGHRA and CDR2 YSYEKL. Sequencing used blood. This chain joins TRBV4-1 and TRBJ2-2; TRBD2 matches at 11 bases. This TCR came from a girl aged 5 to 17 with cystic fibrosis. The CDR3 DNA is TGCGCCAGCAGGATTATAGCGGGAGGGATGAACACCGGGGAGCTGTTTTTT. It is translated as CASRIIAGGMNTGELFF.